This entry lists 19 T cell receptor beta chains sequenced from one sample in a study of vaccination effects on CD4 cells after COVID-19. Sequencing used immunoSEQ multiplex PCR; TCRdb keeps in-frame clones, though not all of them. The data show tens of thousands of clones, with 73% seen just once and roughly 1.2% held by the top ten. These receptors lack a known antigen. Sequencing followed a ViraFEST assay step that expanded antigen-specific CD4+ T cells with viral peptide pools. Cells that had been cultured for roughly 9 days were the source of isolated CD4+ T cells. It was two doses of either the BNT162b2 or mRNA-1273 vaccine that participants received. The sample in question was CD4+ T cells from PBMCs cultured with HCoV-229E spike peptides, obtained after COVID-19 vaccination. The receptors stem from a human donor who received a COVID-19 vaccine.

The CDR3 sequence is CSVQNWVTEAFF. Written as DNA, the CDR3 is TGCAGCGTTCAAAACTGGGTCACTGAAGCTTTCTTT. V and J are TRBV29-1 and TRBJ1-1; D ambiguous. Looked up from germline, CDR1 is SQVTM and CDR2 is ANQGSEA. CDR3 length: 12 residues. Trimming cost V 5 bases and J 4 bases, with 11 bases left between them.

The V and J genes are TRBV6-6 and TRBJ1-1, with TRBD1 identical over 8 bases. The CDR3 is 16 residues long. The J segment lost 1 base and the V segment lost 6 bases, leaving 10 bases of the junction unmatched. Germline-derived CDR1 and CDR2 are MNHNY and SVGAGI (reference sequence). Written as DNA, the CDR3 is TGTGCCAGCAGGGAAACGACAGGGGCTACGAACACTGAAGCTTTCTTT. Translation: CASRETTGATNTEAFF.

This clone occurred once. The chain has TRBV30 and TRBJ2-3; D is perhaps TRBD1 or TRBD2 (5 bases each). The CDR3 contains 13 residues. Germline V gene data show CDR1 as GTSNPN and CDR2 as SVGIG (reference sequence). V lost 2 bases, J lost 0 bases, and 6 bases lay in between. As DNA, the CDR3 is TGTGCCTGGAGTCGGGACAGCACAGATACGCAGTATTTT. Its translation: CAWSRDSTDTQYF.

The J gene is TRBJ2-2, the V gene TRBV2; perhaps TRBD1 as D (5 bases). This CDR3 is 15 amino acids long. Germline assignment: CDR1 SNHLY and CDR2 FYNNEI. Trimming removed 3 bases at V and 5 bases at J, with 13 bases between. CDR3 DNA: TGTGCCAGCAGTGAGGTGCAGGGAATGACCGGGGAGCTGTTTTTT. Encoded protein: CASSEVQGMTGELFF.

This chain connects TRBV5-1 to TRBJ1-1; tentative D call: TRBD1 (6 bases). CDR1 and CDR2 from the germline V gene are SGHRS and YFSETQ. This CDR3 spans 15 amino acids. V was shortened by 4 bases and J by 2 bases, with 15 bases between the two germline ends. CDR3 nucleotides: TGCGCCAGCAGCCTCACGGGACACTCCAACACTGAAGCTTTCTTT. Translating it yields CASSLTGHSNTEAFF.

The genes are TRBV6-5 and TRBJ2-1; weak D call: TRBD2 (5 bases). V lost 4 bases and J 5 bases, leaving 12 bases between the germline ends. Germline V CDR1 and CDR2: MNHEY, SVGAGI. This CDR3 has 14 amino acids. This CDR3 reads CASSSLGGHNEQFF. CDR3 in DNA: TGTGCCAGCAGTTCGCTCGGAGGCCACAATGAGCAGTTCTTC.

The chain employs TRBV6-1 and TRBJ2-3; a possible D gene is TRBD2 (7 bases). V lost 3 bases to trimming and J lost 4 bases, with 14 bases between them. Germline V CDR1 and CDR2: MNHNS, SASEGT. The CDR3 is 15 amino acids. The CDR3 DNA sequence: TGTGCCAGCAGTGACCGGGGGGCGAGGTCAGATACGCAGTATTTT. It translates to CASSDRGARSDTQYF.

This chain uses TRBV12-5 with TRBJ2-1; 9 bases are a match to TRBD2. The V gene end was trimmed by 0 bases and the J gene end by 8 bases; junction bases not matched to a gene: 14. Germline loops: CDR1 LGHNT, CDR2 FRNRAP. The CDR3 is 18 residues long. The CDR3 protein is CASGLVMDGLASTHEQFF. CDR3 in DNA: TGTGCTAGTGGTTTGGTAATGGACGGACTAGCGTCGACCCATGAGCAGTTCTTC.

The V and J genes are TRBV6-5 and TRBJ1-3, with 10 positions matching TRBD1. J was trimmed by 6 bases and V by 6 bases; bases with no gene match: 5. The V gene's germline CDR1 is MNHEY and CDR2 SVGAGI. CDR3 length: 14 residues. The CDR3 region has the DNA TGTGCCAGCAGCGGGACAGGGGAGGTAAACACCATATATTTT. Amino acids: CASSGTGEVNTIYF.

The chain carries TRBV6-6 and TRBJ2-7, with 8 bases aligning to TRBD1. This CDR3 comprises 15 residues. The germline CDR1 and CDR2 sequences are MNHNY and SVGAGI (reference sequence). The V and J ends lost 2 bases and 7 bases, in that order; junction bases with no gene match: 10. CDR3 loop: CASSYANTGGGEQYV. The CDR3 DNA is TGTGCCAGCAGTTACGCTAATACAGGGGGTGGGGAGCAGTACGTC.

This rearrangement joins TRBV7-8 to TRBJ2-7; no clear D gene. The ends were cut back, 0 bases at V and 4 bases at J, with 10 bases in the middle. The germline gives CDR1 SGHVS, CDR2 FQNEAQ. CDR3 length: 14 amino acids. The CDR3 spells CASSLATPGYEQYV. In DNA form, the CDR3 reads TGTGCCAGCAGCTTAGCGACACCTGGGTACGAGCAGTACGTC.

In DNA, the CDR3 is TGTGCCAGCAGGCGGACTCTCGACACCGGGGAGCTGTTTTTT. Encoded protein: CASRRTLDTGELFF. The chain couples TRBV7-8 to TRBJ2-2; D is possibly TRBD2 (5 bases). Between the trimmed V and J ends, which lost 6 bases and 3 bases, there was a span of 11 bases. There are 14 residues in the CDR3. Germline CDR1 reads SGHVS; CDR2 reads FQNEAQ.

This clone was found once. This chain connects TRBV5-4 to TRBJ1-2; D may be TRBD1 (5 bases). Per the germline V gene, CDR1 is SGHNT and CDR2 is YYREEE (reference sequence). The ends were cut back, 0 bases at V and 7 bases at J, with 10 bases in the middle. This CDR3 contains 13 residues. The CDR3 reads CASSLVEGRGYTF. CDR3 sequence (DNA): TGTGCCAGCAGCTTGGTGGAGGGACGTGGCTACACCTTC. Based on the CDR3 plus reference TRBV5-4 and TRBJ1-2, the full variable domain is ETGVTQSPTHLIKTRGQQVTLRCSSQSGHNTVSWYQQALGQGPQFIFQYYREEENGRGNFPPRFSGLQFPNYSSELNVNALELDDSALYLCASSLVEGRGYTFGSGTRLTVV.

This clone was detected only once. The chain joins TRBV24-1 to TRBJ2-5, with TRBD1 matching 9 bases. From germline, CDR1 is KGHDR and CDR2 SFDVKD. Unmatched junction bases numbered 7, after V lost 4 bases and J lost 5 bases. The CDR3 contains 15 residues. The CDR3 loop reads CATSDTQGAGETQYF. In nucleotides, the CDR3 is TGTGCCACCAGTGACACACAGGGGGCCGGGGAGACCCAGTACTTC.

V gene TRBV11-1 combines with J gene TRBJ1-2; D is unclear. Trimming pared 3 bases from V and 4 bases from J, leaving 9 bases between. CDR1 is SGHAT and CDR2 is FQDESV in the germline V gene (reference sequence). This CDR3 comprises 13 residues. The CDR3 here is CASSFDGSYGYTF. The DNA of the CDR3 is TGTGCCAGCAGCTTCGACGGAAGCTATGGCTACACCTTC.

This clone was seen a few times. The chain is built from TRBV28 and TRBJ1-5; D is possibly TRBD1 (6 bases). Trimming shortened V by 8 bases and J by 1 base, and 12 bases separated the two germline ends. CDR3 length equals 14 residues. Germline V lookup: CDR1 MDHEN, CDR2 SYDVKM. CDR3 amino acids: CASGLGQSNQPQHF. The DNA of the CDR3 is TGTGCCAGCGGCCTAGGACAGAGCAATCAGCCCCAGCATTTT.

V usage is TRBV5-6 and J usage is TRBJ1-1, with D unclear. The CDR3 covers 12 residues. Germline loops: CDR1 SGHDT, CDR2 YYEEEE. The V end lost 1 base, the J end lost 7 bases, and 8 bases lay between the germline ends. The CDR3 sequence: CASSLFQLEAFF. CDR3 sequence (DNA): TGTGCCAGCAGCTTGTTTCAGCTTGAAGCTTTCTTT. The variable domain in full, completed from reference TRBV5-6 and TRBJ1-1, reads DAGVTQSPTHLIKTRGQQVTLRCSPKSGHDTVSWYQQALGQGPQFIFQYYEEEERQRGNFPDRFSGHQFPNYSSELNVNALLLGDSALYLCASSLFQLEAFFGQGTRLTVV.

V and J are TRBV5-1 and TRBJ1-2, with D possibly TRBD1 on 5 matching bases. The CDR3 totals 16 residues. V was clipped by 0 bases and J by 0 bases, with 12 bases between them. Germline CDR1 SGHRS, CDR2 YFSETQ. CDR3 nucleotides: TGCGCCAGCAGCTTGGTGGACGGGGGTTCTAACTATGGCTACACCTTC. This translates into CASSLVDGGSNYGYTF. The whole variable domain, filled in from reference TRBV5-1 and TRBJ1-2, reads KAGVTQTPRYLIKTRGQQVTLSCSPISGHRSVSWYQQTPGQGLQFLFEYFSETQRNKGNFPGRFSGRQFSNSRSEMNVSTLELGDSALYLCASSLVDGGSNYGYTFGSGTRLTVV.

The chain joins TRBV18 to TRBJ2-5, with 9 nucleotides matching TRBD2. CDR3 length: 16 residues. Trimming cost V 6 bases and J 0 bases; bases outside gene matches: 8. The germline CDR1 and CDR2 sequences are KGHSH and LQKENI. CDR3 residues: CASSQTSGRYQETQYF. In nucleotides, the CDR3 is TGTGCCAGCTCCCAGACTAGCGGACGGTACCAAGAGACCCAGTACTTC.